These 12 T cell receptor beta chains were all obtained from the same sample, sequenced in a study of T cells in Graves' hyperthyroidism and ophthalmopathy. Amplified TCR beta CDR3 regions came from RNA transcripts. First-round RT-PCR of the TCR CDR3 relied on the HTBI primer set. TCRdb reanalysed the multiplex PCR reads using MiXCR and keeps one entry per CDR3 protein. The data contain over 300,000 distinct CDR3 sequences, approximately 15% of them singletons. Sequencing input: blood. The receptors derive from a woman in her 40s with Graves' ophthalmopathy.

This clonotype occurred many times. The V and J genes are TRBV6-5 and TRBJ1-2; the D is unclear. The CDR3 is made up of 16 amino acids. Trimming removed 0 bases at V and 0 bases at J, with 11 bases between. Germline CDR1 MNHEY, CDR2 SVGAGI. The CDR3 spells CASSYSGPEANYGYTF. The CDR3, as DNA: TGTGCCAGCAGTTACTCAGGGCCTGAAGCTAACTATGGCTACACCTTC.

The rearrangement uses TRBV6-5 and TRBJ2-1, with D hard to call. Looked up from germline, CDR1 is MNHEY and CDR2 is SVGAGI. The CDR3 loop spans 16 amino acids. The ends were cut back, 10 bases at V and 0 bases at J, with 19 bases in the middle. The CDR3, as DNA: TGTGCCACTTCACTGACCGCCACGGGCTCCTACAATGAGCAGTTCTTC. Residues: CATSLTATGSYNEQFF.

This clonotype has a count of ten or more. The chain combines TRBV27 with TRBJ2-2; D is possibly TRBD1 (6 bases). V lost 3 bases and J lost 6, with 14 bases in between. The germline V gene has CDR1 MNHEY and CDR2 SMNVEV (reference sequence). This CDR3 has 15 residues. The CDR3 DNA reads TGTGCCAGCAGTTTTGGCAGGGGTGTCGCCGGGGAGCTGTTTTTT. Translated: CASSFGRGVAGELFF.

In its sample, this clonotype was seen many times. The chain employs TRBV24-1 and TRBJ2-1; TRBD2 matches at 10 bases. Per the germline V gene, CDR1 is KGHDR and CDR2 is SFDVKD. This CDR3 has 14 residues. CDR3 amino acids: CATQREGSYNEQFF. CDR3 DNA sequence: TGTGCGACACAGCGGGAGGGCTCCTACAATGAGCAGTTCTTC.

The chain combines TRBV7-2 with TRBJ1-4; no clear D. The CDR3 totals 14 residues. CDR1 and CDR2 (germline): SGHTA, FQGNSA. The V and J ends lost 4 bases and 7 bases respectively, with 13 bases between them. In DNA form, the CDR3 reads TGTGCCAGCAGCTCGCCGGGGTCAGGTGAAAAACTGTTTTTT. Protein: CASSSPGSGEKLFF.

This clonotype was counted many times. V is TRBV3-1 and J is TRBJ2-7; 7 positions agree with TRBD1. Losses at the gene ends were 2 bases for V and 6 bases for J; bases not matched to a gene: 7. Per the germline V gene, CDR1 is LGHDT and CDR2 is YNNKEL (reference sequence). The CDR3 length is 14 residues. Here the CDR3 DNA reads TGTGCCAGCAGCCAAACAGGGGCATTGTTCGAGCAGTACTTC. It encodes CASSQTGALFEQYF.

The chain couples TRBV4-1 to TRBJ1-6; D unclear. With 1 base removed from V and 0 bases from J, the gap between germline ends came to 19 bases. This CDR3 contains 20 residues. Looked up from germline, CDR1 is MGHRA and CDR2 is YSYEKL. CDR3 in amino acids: CASSQVFVETSSSYNSPLHF. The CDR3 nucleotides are TGCGCCAGCAGCCAAGTTTTCGTCGAGACCTCGAGCTCCTATAATTCACCCCTCCACTTT.

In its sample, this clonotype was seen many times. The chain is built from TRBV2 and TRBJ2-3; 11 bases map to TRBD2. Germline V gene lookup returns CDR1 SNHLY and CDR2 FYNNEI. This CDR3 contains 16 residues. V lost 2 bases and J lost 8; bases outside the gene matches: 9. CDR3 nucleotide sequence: TGTGCCAGCAGTGAAATAGCGGGGGGGTTGTATCCTACGCAGTATTTT. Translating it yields CASSEIAGGLYPTQYF.

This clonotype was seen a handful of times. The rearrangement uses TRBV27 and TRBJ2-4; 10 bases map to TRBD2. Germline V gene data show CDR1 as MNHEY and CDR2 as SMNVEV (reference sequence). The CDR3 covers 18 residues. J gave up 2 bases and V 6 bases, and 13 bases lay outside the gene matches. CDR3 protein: CASSRRPGLADPKNIQYF. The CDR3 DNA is TGTGCCAGCAGCCGACGCCCCGGACTAGCGGATCCCAAAAACATTCAGTACTTC.

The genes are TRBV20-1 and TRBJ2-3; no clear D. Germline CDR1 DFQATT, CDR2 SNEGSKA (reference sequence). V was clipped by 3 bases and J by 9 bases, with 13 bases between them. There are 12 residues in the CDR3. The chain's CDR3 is CSASFGSQTQYF. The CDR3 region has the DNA TGCAGTGCTAGTTTTGGCAGTCAGACGCAGTATTTT.

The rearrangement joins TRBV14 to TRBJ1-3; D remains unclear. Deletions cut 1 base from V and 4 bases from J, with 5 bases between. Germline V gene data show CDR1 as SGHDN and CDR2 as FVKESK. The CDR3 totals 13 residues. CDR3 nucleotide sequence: TGTGCCAGCAGCCAAGGACAAGGAAACACCATATATTTT. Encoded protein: CASSQGQGNTIYF.

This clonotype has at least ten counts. This CDR3 reads CASGTANATEQFF. The CDR3 coding sequence is TGTGCCAGCGGGACCGCGAACGCTACAGAGCAGTTCTTC. The chain has TRBV27 and TRBJ2-1; D may correspond to TRBD1 or TRBD2 (5 bases each). Germline V gene sequence: CDR1 MNHEY, CDR2 SMNVEV (reference sequence). V was shortened by 8 bases and J by 10 bases, with 18 bases between the two germline ends. This CDR3 region has 13 residues.